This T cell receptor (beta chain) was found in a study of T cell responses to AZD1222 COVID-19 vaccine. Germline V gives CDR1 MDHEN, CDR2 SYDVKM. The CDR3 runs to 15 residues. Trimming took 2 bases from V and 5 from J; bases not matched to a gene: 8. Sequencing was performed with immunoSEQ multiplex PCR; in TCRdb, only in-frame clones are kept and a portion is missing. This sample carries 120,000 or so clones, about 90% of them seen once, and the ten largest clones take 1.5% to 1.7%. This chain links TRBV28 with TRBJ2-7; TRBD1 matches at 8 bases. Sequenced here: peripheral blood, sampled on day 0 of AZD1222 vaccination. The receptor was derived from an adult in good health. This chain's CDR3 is CASSLGDRGINEQYF. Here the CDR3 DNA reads TGTGCCAGCAGTTTAGGAGACAGGGGTATCAACGAGCAGTACTTC.